The rows below give T cell receptor beta chains drawn from one sample of a study of T cells after yellow fever vaccination. TCRdb fed the 5' RACE reads into MiXCR, producing one record per CDR3 protein. Seen here are 100,000 or so distinct CDR3 sequences, about 8.8% observed once, and the top ten hold roughly 15%. The material sequenced was CD8+ T cells not binding an NS4B(214-222) dextramer, sorted from PBMCs, taken roughly 15 days after the first yellow fever vaccination. These receptors came from a man between 18 and 29 years old who received the YFV17D yellow fever vaccine. Both conserved end residues are trimmed from each CDR3. D genes are given only for firm matches. A clone size is listed for some rows: how often the clone was seen (once, few, many), or a class if it is expanded.

>TRBV7-2|-|TRBJ1-1|-
ASRLGRNTEAF
>TRBV4-1|-|TRBJ1-5|-
ASSQEGVLGNQPQH
>TRBV7-6|few|TRBJ1-2|TRBD1
ASSRTGSTNYGYT
>TRBV6-2/TRBV6-3|few|TRBJ2-2|TRBD2
ASSAPRTSGHSTGELF
>TRBV10-3|many|TRBJ2-1|TRBD2
AISPTYGLVSVEQF
>TRBV24-1|-|TRBJ2-1|-
ATSEKGSKGDEQF
>TRBV4-3|-|TRBJ2-3|TRBD2
ASSQGHSGGTDTQY
>TRBV12-3/TRBV12-4|-|TRBJ1-1|-
ASNPGPGGAF
>TRBV4-3|few|TRBJ1-1|-
ASSQLKNTEAF
>TRBV20-1|-|TRBJ2-7|-
SARVKSRYEQY
>TRBV5-6|-|TRBJ2-6|-
AIPKGRNSGANVLT
>TRBV6-4|few|TRBJ2-1|-
ASSAAFSYNEQF
>TRBV5-4|-|TRBJ2-1|TRBD1
ASSRTGKDNEQF
>TRBV7-9|few|TRBJ1-6|-
ASSSDETEHRALH
>TRBV28|many|TRBJ2-1|TRBD2
ASSPGRGGSYNEQF
>TRBV20-1|-|TRBJ2-7|TRBD1
CARERRGTGRHEQY
>TRBV4-2|-|TRBJ1-6|-
ASSQDFGPNSPLH
>TRBV6-2/TRBV6-3|few|TRBJ2-7|-
ASSFPSYEQY
>TRBV5-5|few|TRBJ1-4|-
ASSPDPTRFMIEKLF
>TRBV29-1|-|TRBJ1-4|-
SVDLGATNEKLF
>TRBV20-1|-|TRBJ2-1|TRBD2
SAISTSGGALNEQF
>TRBV6-1|few|TRBJ1-2|TRBD1
ASSLGQGLDGYT
>TRBV11-3|few|TRBJ1-2|-
ASTPEGYRAGYT
>TRBV12-3/TRBV12-4|-|TRBJ2-3|TRBD2
ASSPWGGTGDTQY
>TRBV5-6|-|TRBJ2-7|-
ASSDQYYEQY
>TRBV6-5|many|TRBJ1-1|-
ASKGLGNTEAF
>TRBV5-1|-|TRBJ2-5|TRBD2
ASTSGEGETQY
>TRBV15|-|TRBJ2-1|-
ATSHFPRAPNEQF
>TRBV6-1|few|TRBJ1-1|-
ASSALSVLGNTEAF
>TRBV7-2|-|TRBJ2-3|-
ASSVLLGDTQY
>TRBV10-1|many|TRBJ2-2|-
ASSEGTGELF
>TRBV7-6|-|TRBJ2-1|-
ASSLYIESSYNEQF
>TRBV4-1|-|TRBJ1-5|-
ASSQDPGNQPQH
>TRBV7-2|few|TRBJ2-5|TRBD2
ASSGTSWTVETQY
>TRBV10-3|few|TRBJ1-1|TRBD1
AISEQGSDMNTEAF
>TRBV27|-|TRBJ2-2|-
ASSLVPGANTGELF
>TRBV5-1|-|TRBJ2-3|-
ASSLDTTSTDTQY
>TRBV4-1|-|TRBJ2-7|TRBD2
ASSHSGRDEQY
>TRBV27|-|TRBJ2-1|TRBD1
ASSLGTGVFNEQF
>TRBV25-1|-|TRBJ2-1|-
ASSGGGAKDEQF
>TRBV4-1|-|TRBJ2-7|-
ASSQDGLVLQQY
>TRBV4-2|-|TRBJ2-2|TRBD1
ASSHHLRTGDTGELF
>TRBV14|-|TRBJ2-1|-
ASSQGLIEQF
>TRBV7-9|few|TRBJ2-7|-
ASTDVDPAQY
>TRBV5-5|few|TRBJ1-1|-
ASSLEDYTEAF
>TRBV2|few|TRBJ1-1|TRBD1
ASSPGTGDTEAF
>TRBV20-1|many|TRBJ1-6|TRBD1
SARDDREASPLH
>TRBV14|many|TRBJ2-1|-
ASSQALSREQF
>TRBV4-1|few|TRBJ1-1|-
ASTPSGQPEAF